This entry concerns a single TCR beta chain. Its cognate antigen is unknown. These data are taken from a study of glioma-infiltrating T cells after dendritic cell vaccination. Study information: At biweekly intervals, patients got three intradermal dendritic cell vaccine injections. Study-level points and caveats: Longer survival after dendritic cell vaccination followed higher pretreatment TIL content. Complete blood and tumor specimen sets were limited to few patients.

The time point denotes: after dendritic cell vaccination, including at tumor progression/relapse. Before vaccination, two weeks after the third vaccination, and at progression, PBMC were collected. Some clones are missing from TCRdb's copy, which holds only in-frame ones; the method was immunoSEQ multiplex PCR. The sample has approximately 90,000 clones, more than 80% seen once; the top ten hold roughly 2.1%. Germline assignment: CDR1 SGHKS and CDR2 YYEKEE (reference sequence). This CDR3 region has 19 residues. J was trimmed by 5 bases and V by 0 bases; bases with no gene match: 15. The sequence was obtained from a human donor with glioblastoma. Sample: blood, taken after dendritic cell vaccination. This rearrangement joins TRBV5-5 to TRBJ1-2; TRBD1 aligns across 11 bases. The CDR3 DNA sequence: TGTGCCAGCAGCTTGGAAGACGAGGACAGGGGGCTCCCAGAATATGGCTACACCTTC. This sequence encodes CASSLEDEDRGLPEYGYTF.